This T cell receptor beta chain derives from a study of control samples from healthy donors and cancer patients. The protocol was immunoSEQ multiplex PCR, while the TCRdb copy is restricted to in-frame clones and leaves out a portion. The sample includes 75,000 to 80,000 clones, roughly 90% of them seen just once. The ends were cut back, 6 bases at V and 5 bases at J, with 16 bases in the middle. CDR1 is MNHEY, CDR2 SVGAGI, per germline. The CDR3 contains 15 residues. The sample taken for sequencing was PBMCs. The source is a woman in her forties or fifties with colorectal cancer. The gene calls are TRBV6-5 and TRBJ1-4; no definite D call. The CDR3 DNA reads TGTGCCAGCAGCCGCACAGCAATCGGAAATGAAAAACTGTTTTTT. Translation gives CASSRTAIGNEKLFF.